This T cell receptor (beta chain) was observed in a study of cytomegalovirus exposure and HLA in healthy donors. Regarding the study as a whole: Reported results showed that the classifier diagnosed cytomegalovirus status with high specificity and sensitivity. Common viral pathogens seemed, in a later analysis, to connect with several of the most significant clusters. A missense DCLRE1C variant was associated with V- and J-gene trimming of TCR beta chains in a later analysis, and an independent cohort replicated the association.

Trimming cost V 4 bases and J 5 bases; bases outside gene matches: 5. In germline, CDR1 is MNHEY, CDR2 SMNVEV (reference sequence). CDR3 length equals 14 residues. The donors (healthy individuals) were bone marrow donors. Regarding this clone: Its antigen is currently unknown.

PCR employed 60 Vbeta and 13 Jbeta primers. Assay: immunoSEQ multiplex PCR; the TCRdb copy retains only in-frame clones and omits some. Of some 120,000 clones listed, 80% were seen once; the top ten hold just over 2.5%. Input material: PBMCs. The receptor was isolated from a young man in good health and CMV-seronegative. The rearrangement links TRBV27 to TRBJ2-1; 7 bases are shared with TRBD2. This CDR3 reads CASSSGLRHNEQFF. The CDR3 DNA reads as TGTGCCAGCAGTTCGGGACTAAGGCACAATGAGCAGTTCTTC.